The 14 T cell receptor beta chains given below trace back to one sample, sequenced in a study of response to subunit inactivated influenza vaccine. TCRdb fed the RT-PCR reads into MiXCR, producing one record per CDR3 protein. The table lists fewer than 550,000 distinct CDR3 sequences, around 25% of them singletons, with around 2% in the top ten. The source material was CD4+ T cells sorted from PBMCs, sampled around 5 days after vaccination. These receptor sequences come from a man aged 50-60 years who received an inactivated influenza vaccine.

This clonotype was detected a few times. The chain is built from TRBV5-5 and TRBJ2-1; 7 bases agree with TRBD2. This CDR3 comprises 16 residues. Germline CDR1 reads SGHKS; CDR2 reads YYEKEE (reference sequence). The trim removed 0 bases at V and 9 bases at J, leaving 12 bases unmatched. CDR3 sequence: CASSLVAGRNNVEQFF. The CDR3 coding sequence is TGTGCCAGCAGCTTGGTAGCCGGGAGGAATAATGTTGAGCAGTTCTTC.

V is TRBV28 and J is TRBJ2-7; possibly TRBD2 for D (5 bases). The ends were cut back, 6 bases at V and 2 bases at J, with 11 bases in the middle. Germline lookup yields CDR1 MDHEN and CDR2 SYDVKM. CDR3 size: 13 residues. CDR3 in DNA: TGTGCCAGCAGCCGACTATCCCCCTACGAGCAGTACTTC. As protein: CASSRLSPYEQYF.

The chain recombines TRBV20-1 with TRBJ2-1; no firm D call. Germline CDR1 reads DFQATT; CDR2 reads SNEGSKA (reference sequence). V shed 0 bases and J shed 6 bases, with 6 bases lying between them. The length of the CDR3 is 12 residues. Written as DNA, the CDR3 is TGCAGTGCTAGAGAAGGCCCCAATGAGCAGTTCTTC. Translating gives CSAREGPNEQFF.

The chain is built from TRBV20-1 and TRBJ2-1, with 8 bases aligning to TRBD2. Germline V CDR1 and CDR2: DFQATT, SNEGSKA (reference sequence). The junction had 12 bases not matched to a gene; V was cut back by 3 bases and J by 5 bases. This CDR3 contains 16 residues. The CDR3 region is CSASPTLAETNNEQFF. CDR3 DNA sequence: TGCAGTGCTAGCCCGACACTAGCGGAAACGAACAATGAGCAGTTCTTC.

The chain is built from TRBV5-4 and TRBJ2-1, with TRBD2 matching 7 bases. CDR1 and CDR2 from the germline V gene are SGHNT and YYREEE (reference sequence). Unmatched junction bases numbered 12, after V lost 4 bases and J lost 5 bases. The CDR3 runs to 16 residues. CDR3 sequence reads: CASSVGTNRRNNEQFF. In nucleotides, the CDR3 is TGTGCCAGCAGCGTGGGGACTAACAGGAGGAACAATGAGCAGTTCTTC. Full variable domain (remainder filled in from reference TRBV5-4 and TRBJ2-1): ETGVTQSPTHLIKTRGQQVTLRCSSQSGHNTVSWYQQALGQGPQFIFQYYREEENGRGNFPPRFSGLQFPNYSSELNVNALELDDSALYLCASSVGTNRRNNEQFFGPGTRLTVL.

CDR3 region: CSARDSGRPGKAVQETQYF. The CDR3 DNA sequence: TGCAGTGCTAGAGATAGTGGGCGGCCGGGGAAGGCGGTTCAAGAGACCCAGTACTTC. The rearrangement links TRBV20-1 to TRBJ2-5; tentatively, D is TRBD2 (5 bases). Trimming took off 0 bases at V and 2 bases at J, with 25 bases between the two ends. The CDR3 is 19 amino acids. Germline values: CDR1 DFQATT, CDR2 SNEGSKA (reference sequence).

The sample holds a few counts of this clonotype. This chain uses TRBV10-3 with TRBJ2-7; 9 bases map to TRBD1. Germline values: CDR1 ENHRY, CDR2 SYGVKD. J gave up 5 bases and V 6 bases, and 14 bases lay outside the gene matches. This CDR3 comprises 16 residues. The CDR3 DNA reads as TGTGCCATCAGACCCGGGACAGGGCCATTCGGGAACGAGCAGTACTTC. Translating it yields CAIRPGTGPFGNEQYF.

The table lists this clonotype with many counts. The chain combines TRBV7-6 with TRBJ2-3; TRBD2 aligns across 7 bases. There are 12 residues in the CDR3. J was trimmed by 10 bases and V by 4 bases; bases with no gene match: 5. Germline CDR1 is SGHVS and CDR2 is FNYEAQ. CDR3 nucleotides: TGTGCCAGCAGCTCAGACGGGAGGTCGCAGTATTTT. It is translated as CASSSDGRSQYF.

This clonotype has at least ten counts. The rearrangement links TRBV20-1 to TRBJ2-7; 9 bases map to TRBD1. The CDR3 spans 12 residues. CDR1 DFQATT and CDR2 SNEGSKA come from the germline V gene (reference sequence). The trim removed 3 bases at V and 3 bases at J, leaving 0 bases unmatched. CDR3 DNA: TGCAGTGCTAGGGACAGGGGCTACGAGCAGTACTTC. It codes for CSARDRGYEQYF.

This clonotype was seen only a few times. The chain recombines TRBV5-4 with TRBJ2-1; 12 bases agree with TRBD2. The CDR3 length is 16 residues. Trimming removed 5 bases from V and 8 bases from J; junction bases left unmatched: 11. Germline V gene lookup returns CDR1 SGHNT and CDR2 YYREEE (reference sequence). The CDR3 here is CASSRTTSGGRYEQFF. CDR3 sequence (DNA): TGTGCCAGCAGTCGTACGACTAGCGGGGGCAGATATGAGCAGTTCTTC. Based on the CDR3 plus reference TRBV5-4 and TRBJ2-1, the full variable domain is ETGVTQSPTHLIKTRGQQVTLRCSSQSGHNTVSWYQQALGQGPQFIFQYYREEENGRGNFPPRFSGLQFPNYSSELNVNALELDDSALYLCASSRTTSGGRYEQFFGPGTRLTVL.

This clonotype appeared a few times. The chain has TRBV28 and TRBJ1-5; no reliable D call. The germline V and J ends were trimmed by 5 bases and 6 bases, with 8 bases remaining between them. Germline V gives CDR1 MDHEN, CDR2 SYDVKM. The CDR3 has 12 residues. The CDR3 spells CASSQIGQPQHF. The DNA of the CDR3 is TGTGCCAGCAGTCAGATTGGTCAGCCCCAGCATTTT.

The gene calls are TRBV7-6 and TRBJ1-4, with 11 bases lining up with TRBD1. V lost 6 bases to trimming and J lost 6 bases; unmatched junction nucleotides: 6. Germline lookup yields CDR1 SGHVS and CDR2 FNYEAQ. The CDR3 spans 15 residues. The CDR3 spells CASRNPGQGDEKLFF. In nucleotides, the CDR3 is TGTGCCAGCAGAAATCCGGGACAGGGGGATGAAAAACTGTTTTTT.

V is TRBV7-2 and J is TRBJ2-2; D call uncertain. The CDR3 runs 14 residues. Trimming cost V 8 bases and J 6 bases, with 16 bases left between them. The germline CDR1 and CDR2 sequences are SGHTA and FQGNSA. The chain's CDR3 is CASGRRRFSGELFF. The CDR3 coding sequence is TGTGCCAGCGGGCGACGGCGCTTCTCCGGGGAGCTGTTTTTT. The complete variable domain, with remaining parts taken from reference TRBV7-2 and TRBJ2-2, reads GAGVSQSPSNKVTEKGKDVELRCDPISGHTALYWYRQSLGQGLEFLIYFQGNSAPDKSGLPSDRFSAERTGGSVSTLTIQRTQQEDSAVYLCASGRRRFSGELFFGEGSRLTVL.

With regard to this clonotype: A single base separates this from a much larger clone, so it may be a read error. The chain combines TRBV7-2 with TRBJ1-3; weak D call: TRBD1 (6 bases). V shed 4 bases and J shed 3 bases, with 10 bases lying between them. The CDR3 runs 14 residues. Germline V CDR1 and CDR2: SGHTA, FQGNSA. DNA for the CDR3: TGTGCCAGCAGCTCCACAGGGAATGGAAACACCATATATTTT. Encoded protein: CASSSTGNGNTIYF.